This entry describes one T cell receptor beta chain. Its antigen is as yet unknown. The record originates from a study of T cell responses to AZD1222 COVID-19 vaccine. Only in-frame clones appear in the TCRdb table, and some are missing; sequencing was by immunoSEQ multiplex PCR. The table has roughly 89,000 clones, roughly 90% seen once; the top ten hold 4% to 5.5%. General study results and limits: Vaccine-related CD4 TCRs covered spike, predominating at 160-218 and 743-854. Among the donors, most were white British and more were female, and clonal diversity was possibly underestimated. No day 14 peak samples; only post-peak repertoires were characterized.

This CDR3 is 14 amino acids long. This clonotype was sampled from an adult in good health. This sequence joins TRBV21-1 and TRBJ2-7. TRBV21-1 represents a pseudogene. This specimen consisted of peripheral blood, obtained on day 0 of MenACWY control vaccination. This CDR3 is CANSRGTARGEQYF. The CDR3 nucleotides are TGTGCCAACTCTCGTGGGACCGCGAGGGGCGAGCAGTACTTC.